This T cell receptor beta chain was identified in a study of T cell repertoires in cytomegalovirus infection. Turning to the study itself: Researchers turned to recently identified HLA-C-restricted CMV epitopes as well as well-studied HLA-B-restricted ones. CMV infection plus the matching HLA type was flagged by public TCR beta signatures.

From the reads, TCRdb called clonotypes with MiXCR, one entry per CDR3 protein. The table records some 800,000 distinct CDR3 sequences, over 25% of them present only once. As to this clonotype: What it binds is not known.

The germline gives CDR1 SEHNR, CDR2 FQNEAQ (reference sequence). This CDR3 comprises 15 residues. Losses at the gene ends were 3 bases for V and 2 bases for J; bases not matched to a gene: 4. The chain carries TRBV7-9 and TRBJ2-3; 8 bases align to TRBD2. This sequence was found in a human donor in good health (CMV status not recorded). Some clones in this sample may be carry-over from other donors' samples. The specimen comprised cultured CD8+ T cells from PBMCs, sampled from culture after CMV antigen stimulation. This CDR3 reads CASSFSGVITDTQYF. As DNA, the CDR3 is TGTGCCAGCAGCTTTAGCGGGGTTATCACAGATACGCAGTATTTT.